The 4 T cell receptor beta chains below were found in one sample sequenced in a study of shared clonotypes between healthy human individuals. Naive CD8 populations comprised CD45RO-negative cells positively selected for CCR7, excluding terminally differentiated effector memory CD45RA+ cells. Assay: immunoSEQ multiplex PCR; the TCRdb copy retains only in-frame clones and omits some. The sample gives about 2.1 million clones, approximately 92% of which show up once; about 1.6% is in the top ten. The sample was naive CD8+ T cells from PBMCs. The receptors were gathered from a man younger than 35 in good health. Some clones in this sample may be carry-over from other donors' samples.

The gene calls are TRBV27 and TRBJ2-5; 10 nucleotides line up with TRBD2. V lost 3 bases to trimming and J lost 7 bases; unmatched junction nucleotides: 5. Germline CDR1 and CDR2: MNHEY and SMNVEV (reference sequence). The CDR3 consists of 14 residues. The CDR3 sequence: CASSLGTSAGTQYF. The CDR3 DNA is TGTGCCAGCAGTTTGGGGACTAGCGCCGGGACCCAGTACTTC.

The chain couples TRBV7-6 to TRBJ2-1; 12 bases align to TRBD2. The CDR3 is 16 residues long. V was clipped by 5 bases and J by 8 bases; unmatched bases: 10. Per the germline V gene, CDR1 is SGHVS and CDR2 is FNYEAQ. In DNA, the CDR3 is TGTGCCAGCAGCAGCGGACTAGCGGGAACGGCGGATGAGCAGTTCTTC. As protein: CASSSGLAGTADEQFF.

This sequence joins TRBV5-4 and TRBJ1-1; D remains ambiguous. The V end lost 4 bases, the J end lost 2 bases, and 6 bases lay between the germline ends. This CDR3 spans 12 amino acids. Germline V lookup: CDR1 SGHNT, CDR2 YYREEE (reference sequence). As DNA, the CDR3 is TGTGCCAGCAGCGCAGGAAACACTGAAGCTTTCTTT. Encoded protein: CASSAGNTEAFF.

The rearrangement joins TRBV7-2 to TRBJ1-1; unclear D gene. The germline CDR1 and CDR2 sequences are SGHTA and FQGNSA. Trimming cost V 2 bases and J 3 bases, with 13 bases left between them. The CDR3 contains 15 residues. CDR3 sequence: CASSLFFPGDTEAFF. CDR3 nucleotide sequence: TGTGCCAGCAGCTTATTTTTTCCGGGAGACACTGAAGCTTTCTTT. Complete variable domain (other parts from reference TRBV7-2 and TRBJ1-1): GAGVSQSPSNKVTEKGKDVELRCDPISGHTALYWYRQSLGQGLEFLIYFQGNSAPDKSGLPSDRFSAERTGGSVSTLTIQRTQQEDSAVYLCASSLFFPGDTEAFFGQGTRLTVV.